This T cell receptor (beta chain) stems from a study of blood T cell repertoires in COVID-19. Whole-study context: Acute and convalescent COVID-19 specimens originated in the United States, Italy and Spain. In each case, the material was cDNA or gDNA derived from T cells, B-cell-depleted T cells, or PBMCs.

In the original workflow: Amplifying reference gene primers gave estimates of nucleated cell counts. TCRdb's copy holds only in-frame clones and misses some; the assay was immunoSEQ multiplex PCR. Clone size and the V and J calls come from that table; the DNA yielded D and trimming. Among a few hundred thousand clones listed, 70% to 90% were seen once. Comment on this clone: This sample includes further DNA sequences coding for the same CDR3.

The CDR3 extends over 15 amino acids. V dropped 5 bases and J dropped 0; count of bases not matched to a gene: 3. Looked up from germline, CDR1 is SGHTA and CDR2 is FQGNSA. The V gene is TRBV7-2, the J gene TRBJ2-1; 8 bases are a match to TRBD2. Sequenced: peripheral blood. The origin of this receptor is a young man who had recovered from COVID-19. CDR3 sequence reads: CASSPSGSSYNEQFF. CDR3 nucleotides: TGTGCCAGCAGCCCCAGCGGGAGCTCCTACAATGAGCAGTTCTTC.